One and the same sample provided the 15 T cell receptor beta chains below, sequenced in a study of cytomegalovirus exposure and HLA in healthy donors. The PCR ran on 60 Vbeta and 13 Jbeta primers. TCRdb keeps only in-frame clones here, not all; method: immunoSEQ multiplex PCR. The sample has 150,000 to 200,000 clones, 70% seen once. Specimen: PBMCs. These receptors were collected from a man in his late teens or twenties in good health and CMV-seropositive.

This rearrangement joins TRBV11-1 to TRBJ2-3, with TRBD2 as a possible D gene (6 bases). This CDR3 region has 15 residues. The germline V gene encodes CDR1 SGHAT and CDR2 FQDESV (reference sequence). V dropped 4 bases and J dropped 1 base, with 12 bases sitting between them. This chain's CDR3 is CASSSPGLGTDTQYF. The CDR3, as DNA: TGTGCCAGCAGCTCGCCGGGACTCGGCACAGATACGCAGTATTTT.

The CDR3, as DNA: TGTGCCAGCAGTAACCGGGTGAATGAAAAACTGTTTTTT. Protein sequence: CASSNRVNEKLFF. The V and J genes are TRBV25-1 and TRBJ1-4; no reliable D call. The CDR3 loop spans 13 amino acids. Looked up from germline, CDR1 is MGHDK and CDR2 is SYGVNS. The V end lost 5 bases, the J end lost 5 bases, and 9 bases lay between the germline ends.

Here the CDR3 reads CSVEASGSTDTQYF. CDR3 coding DNA: TGCAGCGTTGAGGCTAGCGGGAGTACAGATACGCAGTATTTT. The chain carries TRBV29-1 and TRBJ2-3, with TRBD2 matching 10 bases. The CDR3 runs to 14 residues. The germline gives CDR1 SQVTM, CDR2 ANQGSEA. Unmatched junction bases numbered 3, after V lost 3 bases and J lost 3 bases.

This clone was picked up a small number of times. The chain is built from TRBV19 and TRBJ1-1; a possible D gene is TRBD1 (6 bases). CDR3 size: 15 residues. CDR1 LNHDA and CDR2 SQIVND come from the germline V gene (reference sequence). V shed 3 bases and J shed 5 bases, with 16 bases lying between them. The CDR3 DNA reads TGTGCCAGTAGTATCCGGGCCCAGGGACAAACTGAAGCTTTCTTT. Translation gives CASSIRAQGQTEAFF.

CDR3: CASSLTGGNAETQYF. Here the CDR3 DNA reads TGTGCCAGCAGCTTAACAGGGGGCAACGCGGAGACCCAGTACTTC. The V gene is TRBV7-3, the J gene TRBJ2-5; 7 bases fit TRBD1. Germline V gene sequence: CDR1 SGHTA, CDR2 FQGTGA. The CDR3 spans 15 residues. V lost 0 bases, J lost 5 bases, and 6 bases stayed unmatched.

V gene TRBV30 combines with J gene TRBJ1-4; 9 bases match TRBD1. The CDR3 extends over 13 amino acids. V dropped 8 bases and J dropped 7; count of bases not matched to a gene: 8. CDR1 is GTSNPN and CDR2 is SVGIG in the germline V gene (reference sequence). The CDR3 nucleotides read TGTGCCCTGAACAGGGGGCGCAGTGAAAAACTGTTTTTT. Translating gives CALNRGRSEKLFF.

In its sample, this clone was seen once. The chain combines TRBV6-5 with TRBJ1-2; 8 nucleotides match TRBD1. Per germline, CDR1 MNHEY and CDR2 SVGAGI. Germline trimming cut 6 bases from V and 6 bases from J; bases unmatched to any gene: 3. The CDR3 is 12 residues long. The CDR3 spells CASRAGGDGYTF. CDR3 coding DNA: TGTGCCAGCAGAGCAGGGGGCGATGGCTACACCTTC.

With respect to this clone: The junction differs from germline at one of its ends, possibly a read error. The rearrangement links TRBV5-1 to TRBJ1-4, with D perhaps TRBD1 (6 bases). CDR1 is SGHRS, CDR2 YFSETQ, per germline. This CDR3 has 16 amino acids. CDR3 DNA sequence: TGTGCCAGCAGCTCCCGAGGGTGGACAGATAATGAAAAACTGTTTTTT. Protein product: CASSSRGWTDNEKLFF.

V and J are TRBV4-2 and TRBJ1-3; 7 bases are a match to TRBD1. The V gene's germline CDR1 is LGHNA and CDR2 YNFKEQ. The CDR3 is 17 residues long. V was clipped by 0 bases and J by 0 bases; unmatched bases: 5. The CDR3 loop is CASSQDRQGLSGNTIYF. CDR3 bases: TGTGCCAGCAGCCAAGATCGACAGGGCCTCTCTGGAAACACCATATATTTT.

The rearrangement uses TRBV18 and TRBJ2-4, with D maybe TRBD2 (5 bases). Trimming took 3 bases from V and 8 from J, leaving 20 bases between them. This CDR3 contains 16 residues. The germline gives CDR1 KGHSH, CDR2 LQKENI. The CDR3 nucleotides read TGTGCCAGCTCACCTACTGCTAGCTGGATGGGTGACATTCAGTACTTC. Protein: CASSPTASWMGDIQYF.

The genes are TRBV18 and TRBJ1-5; D might be TRBD1 (6 bases). Germline-derived CDR1 and CDR2 are KGHSH and LQKENI. This CDR3 is built from 16 residues. V was shortened by 0 bases and J by 0 bases, with 9 bases between the two germline ends. CDR3 in DNA: TGTGCCAGCTCACCACCTGGACAGAATAGCAATCAGCCCCAGCATTTT. Amino acid sequence: CASSPPGQNSNQPQHF.

This clone came up a few times. The gene calls are TRBV10-3 and TRBJ2-2; 9 positions agree with TRBD1. The V gene end was trimmed by 5 bases and the J gene end by 4 bases; junction bases not matched to a gene: 8. CDR1 is ENHRY and CDR2 is SYGVKD in the germline V gene. This CDR3 region has 16 residues. CDR3 in amino acids: CAISNGATGGTGELFF. Here the CDR3 DNA reads TGTGCCATCAGTAATGGGGCGACAGGGGGCACCGGGGAGCTGTTTTTT.

The V gene is TRBV7-9, the J gene TRBJ1-2, with D unclear. CDR1 and CDR2 from the germline V gene are SEHNR and FQNEAQ (reference sequence). The germline V and J ends were trimmed by 2 bases and 8 bases, with 9 bases remaining between them. The CDR3 covers 12 residues. CDR3 loop: CASSLWGGGYTF. In DNA, the CDR3 is TGTGCCAGCAGCTTATGGGGAGGCGGCTACACCTTC.

The chain is built from TRBV6-1 and TRBJ2-7; maybe TRBD1 (5 bases). The CDR3 loop spans 14 amino acids. Germline V gives CDR1 MNHNS, CDR2 SASEGT. The V end lost 1 base, the J end lost 2 bases, and 9 bases lay between the germline ends. This CDR3 is CASSEGRGPYEQYV. CDR3 nucleotides: TGTGCCAGCAGTGAAGGAAGGGGTCCCTACGAGCAGTACGTC.

This chain connects TRBV25-1 to TRBJ2-1, with 8 bases lining up with TRBD1. Germline-derived CDR1 and CDR2 are MGHDK and SYGVNS. The CDR3 is 14 residues long. V dropped 8 bases and J dropped 4; count of bases not matched to a gene: 7. The CDR3 loop is CASDGQGPYNEQFF. The CDR3 bases are TGTGCCAGCGATGGACAGGGCCCTTACAATGAGCAGTTCTTC.